The present T cell receptor beta chain was sequenced within a study of tumor-infiltrating lymphocytes in primary liver carcinoma. At the level of the study: Both sexes were represented among patients, who were 30 to 69 years old.

CDR3 length equals 13 residues. Deletions cut 10 bases from V and 9 bases from J, with 21 bases between. Germline CDR1 is MNHNY and CDR2 is SVGAGI (reference sequence). For this clonotype: The antigen remains unidentified. Likely a read error: the CDR3 ends without its conserved phenylalanine or tryptophan.

DNA and RNA were both co-extracted from about 19-30 mg of bulk tissue that had not been sorted. Study-wide results and caveats: Only around 8-25% of top clones occurred in all five tumor regions. Pairs of tumor regions overlapped more than tumor-adjacent and tumor-blood pairs did.

With roughly 0.5 ug total RNA as template and a constant-region primer, TCR beta cDNA was made. Modified slightly, ARM-PCR produced TCR beta libraries over three nested multiplex PCR rounds. Researchers ran the first two PCR rounds for roughly 11 cycles each with TRBV1-TRBV30 forward primers and a C-beta reverse primer. A single record per CDR3 protein comes from TCRdb applying MiXCR to the multiplex PCR reads. Found here are fewer than 250,000 distinct CDR3 sequences, approximately 80% of them singletons; the top ten hold about a sixth. V is TRBV6-6 and J is TRBJ1-2; D is possibly TRBD1 (6 bases). This clonotype was obtained from a man aged 40-50 years with primary liver carcinoma and hepatitis B virus infection. Sequenced: tumor tissue from primary liver carcinoma. CDR3 nucleotides: TGTGCCACCGCCTGGGGGGCAGGGGCAAGCTACACCCTC. It translates to CATAWGAGASYTL.